The 18 T cell receptor beta chains in this list originate from one sample, sequenced in a study of T cells in Graves' hyperthyroidism and ophthalmopathy. Amplification targeted TCR beta CDR3 regions from RNA transcripts. The HTBI primer set drove a first-round RT-PCR of the TCR CDR3. A single record per CDR3 protein comes from TCRdb applying MiXCR to the multiplex PCR reads. The sample lists fewer than 350,000 distinct CDR3 sequences; about 13% were seen once. The sample comprised blood. The receptors were gathered from a woman in her thirties or forties with Graves' hyperthyroidism.

There are many counts of this clonotype. The chain recombines TRBV30 with TRBJ2-1; a weak D match, TRBD2 (6 bases). The CDR3 has 14 amino acids. Germline V gives CDR1 GTSNPN, CDR2 SVGIG (reference sequence). The V and J ends lost 6 bases and 5 bases respectively, with 17 bases between them. As DNA, the CDR3 is TGTGCCTGCCCGGCGGGAAGCCTAAACAATGAGCAGTTCTTC. Amino acids: CACPAGSLNNEQFF.

Many counts were recorded for this clonotype. The J gene is TRBJ1-1, the V gene TRBV7-8; the D gene is possibly TRBD1 (5 bases). V lost 3 bases and J lost 0, with 11 bases in between. Germline CDR1 SGHVS, CDR2 FQNEAQ. This CDR3 spans 15 amino acids. The CDR3 reads CASSLSGLLNTEAFF. The CDR3 DNA reads TGTGCCAGCAGCTTGTCGGGACTCCTGAACACTGAAGCTTTCTTT.

Only a few counts were recorded for this clonotype. J is TRBJ2-2 and V is TRBV5-1, with TRBD1 matching 9 bases. The CDR3 runs 16 residues. Germline V CDR1 and CDR2: SGHRS, YFSETQ. V lost 1 base to trimming and J lost 10 bases; unmatched junction nucleotides: 11. The CDR3 DNA reads as TGCGCCAGCAGCTTGTCGTACAGGGGGCGCGGTGAGGAGCTGTTTTTT. Encoded protein: CASSLSYRGRGEELFF.

The table lists this clonotype with many counts. The rearrangement uses TRBV6-2 or TRBV6-3 and TRBJ2-7, with D possibly matching TRBD1 (6 bases). This CDR3 is built from 12 residues. Germline values: CDR1 MNHEY, CDR2 SVGEGT. The V and J ends lost 6 bases and 6 bases respectively, with 12 bases between them. The CDR3 is CASRTGLGEQYF. DNA of the CDR3: TGTGCCAGCAGAACAGGGTTGGGCGAGCAGTACTTC.

This clonotype was recorded many times. V is TRBV7-9 and J is TRBJ2-7; D uncertain. Germline CDR1 is SEHNR and CDR2 is FQNEAQ (reference sequence). V was pared by 0 bases and J by 3 bases, with 6 bases between. There are 13 residues in the CDR3. Here the CDR3 reads CASSLATNYEQYF. The CDR3 nucleotides read TGTGCCAGCAGCTTAGCAACCAACTACGAGCAGTACTTC.

There are many counts of this clonotype. The chain combines TRBV9 with TRBJ2-5; 9 bases fit TRBD1. CDR3 size: 15 residues. V shed 3 bases and J 5 bases; nucleotides not matched to a gene: 8. Germline lookup yields CDR1 SGDLS and CDR2 YYNGEE. The CDR3 region is CASSATGGMFETQYF. As DNA, the CDR3 is TGTGCCAGCAGCGCGACAGGGGGTATGTTTGAGACCCAGTACTTC.

The chain employs TRBV12-3 or TRBV12-4 and TRBJ1-6, with 10 bases aligning to TRBD1. The CDR3 spans 17 residues. V lost 3 bases to trimming and J lost 9 bases; unmatched junction nucleotides: 11. CDR3 sequence reads: CASSFGQGGIYGSPLHF. CDR3 DNA: TGTGCCAGCAGTTTTGGACAGGGGGGAATTTACGGTTCACCCCTCCACTTT.

The chain combines TRBV3-1 with TRBJ1-1; 7 bases align to TRBD1. J lost 5 bases, V lost 4 bases, and 7 bases had no gene match. Germline assignment: CDR1 LGHDT and CDR2 YNNKEL (reference sequence). The CDR3 has 14 residues. CDR3 sequence: CASSRGGGWTEAFF. For the CDR3, the DNA is TGTGCCAGCAGCCGTGGAGGGGGCTGGACTGAAGCTTTCTTT.

This clonotype was picked up many times. This chain's CDR3 is CASRTLGAGGNTIYF. The CDR3 DNA sequence: TGTGCCAGCAGAACTTTGGGGGCGGGTGGAAACACCATATATTTT. The rearrangement links TRBV12-3 or TRBV12-4 to TRBJ1-3; a weak D match, TRBD1 (6 bases). With 6 bases removed from V and 3 bases from J, the gap between germline ends came to 15 bases. The CDR3 totals 15 residues.

This clonotype has only a few counts. This sequence joins TRBV5-1 and TRBJ2-7; D call uncertain. Germline values: CDR1 SGHRS, CDR2 YFSETQ. The CDR3 sequence is 13 residues long. Trimming cost V 9 bases and J 5 bases, with 18 bases left between them. The CDR3, as DNA: TGCGCCACTGCAGACCCGGGCAAGGACGAGCAGTACTTC. This gives the protein CATADPGKDEQYF.

This clonotype was found many times. In nucleotides, the CDR3 is TGTGCCAGCAGTCCCCGGACAGGGGAGGGATTGCCGCAGTATTTT. Protein sequence: CASSPRTGEGLPQYF. This chain connects TRBV27 to TRBJ2-3, with 9 bases aligning to TRBD1. Per germline, CDR1 MNHEY and CDR2 SMNVEV (reference sequence). Trimming at V came to 5 bases and at J to 10 bases, leaving 13 bases not matched to a gene. The CDR3 has 15 amino acids.

The table lists this clonotype with many counts. The J gene is TRBJ2-5, the V gene TRBV10-3; D ambiguous. Germline V CDR1 and CDR2: ENHRY, SYGVKD. V dropped 3 bases and J dropped 2 bases, with 10 bases sitting between them. The CDR3 totals 14 residues. The CDR3 nucleotides read TGTGCCATCAGTGACGGAACCAATCAAGAGACCCAGTACTTC. This encodes CAISDGTNQETQYF.

Note on this clonotype: A much larger clone is a single base away; this may be a read error. V and J are TRBV19 and TRBJ1-5; D might be TRBD1 (5 bases). V was shortened by 3 bases and J by 5 bases, with 14 bases between the two germline ends. Germline CDR1 and CDR2: LNHDA and SQIVND (reference sequence). The CDR3 sequence is 15 residues long. DNA for the CDR3: TGTGCCAGTAGTATTCCAGGCAGGGACCATCAGCCCCAGCATTTT. Translation: CASSIPGRDHQPQHF.

The CDR3 DNA is TGCAGTGTTAACCTTCACGGCCGCGATTCACCCCTCCACTTT. It yields the protein CSVNLHGRDSPLHF. The J gene is TRBJ1-6, the V gene TRBV20-1, with D hard to call. The CDR3 contains 14 residues. CDR1 is DFQATT, CDR2 SNEGSKA, per germline (reference sequence). Trimming removed 7 bases from V and 8 bases from J, with 18 bases in between.

The table lists this clonotype with many counts. The J gene is TRBJ2-3, the V gene TRBV20-1; no reliable D call. The CDR3 length is 14 residues. Germline V gene lookup returns CDR1 DFQATT and CDR2 SNEGSKA (reference sequence). V was trimmed by 6 bases and J by 4 bases, leaving 17 bases between them. CDR3 in amino acids: CSAQSRSEADTQYF. The DNA of the CDR3 is TGCAGTGCCCAGAGTCGGAGTGAGGCAGATACGCAGTATTTT.

This chain connects TRBV3-1 to TRBJ1-3; D unresolved. CDR1 and CDR2 from the germline V gene are LGHDT and YNNKEL (reference sequence). This CDR3 spans 14 amino acids. Trimming cost V 5 bases and J 0 bases, with 8 bases left between them. The CDR3 region has the DNA TGTGCCAGCAGCGAGACTTACTCTGGAAACACCATATATTTT. It specifies CASSETYSGNTIYF.

This clonotype has only a few counts. The V call is TRBV19, the J call TRBJ1-5, with a tentative D call TRBD1 (6 bases). V was shortened by 6 bases and J by 3 bases, with 15 bases between the two germline ends. Germline V lookup: CDR1 LNHDA, CDR2 SQIVND (reference sequence). The CDR3 has 15 residues. The CDR3 sequence is CASRFHRELNQPQHF. The CDR3 region has the DNA TGTGCCAGTAGATTTCACAGGGAGCTCAATCAGCCCCAGCATTTT.

This clonotype was seen ten or more times. This chain uses TRBV12-3 or TRBV12-4 with TRBJ1-3, with 7 bases fitting TRBD1. Unmatched junction bases numbered 8, after V lost 5 bases and J lost 4 bases. CDR3 size: 15 residues. The CDR3 region is CASSNYWTGGNTIYF. The CDR3 DNA is TGTGCCAGCAGTAATTACTGGACAGGCGGAAACACCATATATTTT.